This T cell receptor beta chain was sequenced in a study of CD8+ T cells in alopecia areata. CDR1 SEHNR and CDR2 FQNEAQ come from the germline V gene (reference sequence). The V and J ends lost 4 bases and 7 bases, in that order; junction bases with no gene match: 11. The CDR3 covers 16 residues. Treatment defined: oral pan-JAK inhibitor, 5-10 mg twice daily. As part of sample collection, lesional scalp punch biopsies and peripheral blood were taken from alopecia areata patients. Following extraction, RNA underwent reverse transcription to cDNA, which served as the sequencing template. Generated by immunoSEQ multiplex PCR, the TCRdb table keeps only in-frame clones and is missing some. The table lists 80,000 to 100,000 clones, 44% of them singletons, with less than 20% in the top ten.

The chain links TRBV7-9 to TRBJ2-1; 9 bases map to TRBD2. The sequencing here drew on CD8+ T cells sorted from blood, taken at week 24, from a patient treated with tofacitinib. The receptor's source is a human donor with alopecia areata. In DNA form, the CDR3 reads TGTGCCAGCAGCTCCGCGGGAGGGCAGGGTAGAAATGAGCAGTTCTTC. Its translation is CASSSAGGQGRNEQFF.